The rows below give T cell receptor beta chains drawn from one sample of a study of CD8 T cells in ankylosing spondylitis. TCRdb ran MiXCR on the 5' RACE reads and lists one entry per CDR3 protein. The data hold a few hundred thousand distinct CDR3 sequences, with about a fifth observed a single time. The sequenced sample was blood, either unsorted or a sorted T cell fraction (not recorded which). These receptor sequences come from a male donor with ankylosing spondylitis. The CDR3 runs from the conserved cysteine through the conserved F or W. A D gene is named only where the DNA matches it firmly. Clone sizes are given selectively: once, few, many, or a class where the clone is expanded.

D	V	size	J	CDR3	DNA
-	TRBV9	-	TRBJ2-7	CASSVGPAAEGGLYEQYF	TGTGCCAGCAGCGTAGGCCCCGCCGCAGAGGGGGGCCTCTACGAGCAGTACTTC
TRBD1	TRBV24-1	-	TRBJ2-7	CATSRGFSEQYF	TGTGCCACCAGCAGGGGGTTCAGCGAGCAGTACTTC
TRBD1	TRBV3-1	many	TRBJ2-1	CASSPGTGGVEQFF	TGTGCCAGCAGTCCCGGGACAGGGGGCGTTGAGCAGTTCTTC
-	TRBV5-1	-	TRBJ2-7	CASSLVGTSFGYEQYF	TGCGCCAGCAGCTTGGTTGGGACAAGCTTTGGGTACGAGCAGTACTTC
-	TRBV7-2	-	TRBJ2-3	CASRVSGSTDTQYF	TGTGCCAGCAGGGTCAGCGGAAGCACAGATACGCAGTATTTT
-	TRBV29-1	many	TRBJ2-2	CSVERLGTGELFF	TGCAGCGTTGAAAGGCTCGGCACCGGGGAGCTGTTTTTT
TRBD1	TRBV29-1	-	TRBJ1-2	CSVEVSQGVGGYTF	TGCAGCGTTGAGGTGTCACAGGGGGTCGGTGGCTACACCTTC
TRBD1	TRBV7-2	few	TRBJ1-2	CASSSGQGYGYTF	TGTGCCAGCAGCTCCGGACAGGGCTATGGCTACACCTTC
TRBD2	TRBV19	-	TRBJ2-3	CASSILAGGGLGTDTQYF	TGTGCCAGTAGTATACTAGCGGGAGGGGGATTGGGCACAGATACGCAGTATTTT
TRBD1	TRBV10-3	few	TRBJ2-7	CAIQGQGLEYEQYF	TGTGCCATTCAGGGACAGGGCTTGGAGTACGAGCAGTACTTC
-	TRBV5-1	-	TRBJ2-3	CASSLSMADTQYF	TGCGCCAGCAGCCTATCGATGGCAGATACGCAGTATTTT
-	TRBV5-1	few	TRBJ2-1	CASSLGTPAYEQFF	TGCGCCAGCAGCTTGGGGACACCGGCTTATGAGCAGTTCTTC
TRBD1	TRBV20-1	-	TRBJ1-1	CSAYPTGTNTEAFF	TGCAGTGCTTACCCGACAGGGACGAACACTGAAGCTTTCTTT
-	TRBV7-2	few	TRBJ2-1	CACQKLKRNNEQFF	TGTGCCTGCCAAAAACTAAAGAGAAACAATGAGCAGTTCTTC
-	TRBV6-1	-	TRBJ2-1	CASSRGAADSRNEQFF	TGTGCCAGCAGTCGGGGGGCGGCCGACTCTAGGAATGAGCAGTTCTTC
-	TRBV27	few	TRBJ2-3	CASKIGTSTDTQYF	TGTGCCAGCAAAATCGGAACTAGCACAGATACGCAGTATTTT
TRBD1	TRBV15	-	TRBJ1-4	CATSSIGTESEKLFF	TGTGCCACCAGCAGTATCGGGACAGAGAGTGAAAAACTGTTTTTT
TRBD2	TRBV28	few	TRBJ2-1	CASLQETSGINEQFF	TGTGCCAGCCTTCAAGAGACTAGCGGGATCAATGAGCAGTTCTTC
TRBD1	TRBV19	-	TRBJ2-2	CASTNYGTVNTGELFF	TGTGCCAGTACCAACTACGGGACAGTGAACACCGGGGAGCTGTTTTTT
-	TRBV20-1	few	TRBJ2-7	CSASYSRAYEQYF	TGCAGTGCTAGCTACAGCCGCGCCTACGAGCAGTACTTC
-	TRBV4-1	-	TRBJ1-2	CASSHGNSKYGYTF	TGCGCCAGCAGCCACGGGAATTCGAAGTATGGCTACACCTTC
TRBD1	TRBV5-4	-	TRBJ2-7	CASSRDRPSYEQYF	TGTGCCAGCAGCCGGGACAGGCCGTCCTACGAGCAGTACTTC
TRBD1	TRBV7-9	-	TRBJ1-1	CASSRGTGDREAFF	TGTGCCAGCTCCCGAGGGACAGGGGATCGGGAAGCTTTCTTT
-	TRBV20-1	-	TRBJ1-4	CSARGGAATNEKLFF	TGCAGTGCTAGGGGTGGGGCTGCAACTAATGAAAAACTGTTTTTT
TRBD2	TRBV27	-	TRBJ2-1	CASSSGGSVNEQFF	TGTGCCAGCAGTTCGGGAGGTAGTGTCAATGAGCAGTTCTTC
-	TRBV4-1	-	TRBJ1-1	CASSPTGVPSYFF	TGCGCCAGCAGCCCGACGGGAGTCCCCTCTTATTTCTTT
-	TRBV28	few	TRBJ2-1	CASSGSRFRGNEQFF	TGTGCCAGCAGCGGGTCCAGGTTTAGGGGCAATGAGCAGTTCTTC
-	TRBV5-1	-	TRBJ1-1	CASSLRPDRMNTEAFF	TGCGCCAGCAGCTTACGGCCAGACCGGATGAACACTGAAGCTTTCTTT
-	TRBV12-3/TRBV12-4	-	TRBJ2-5	CASSFNVGVQETQYF	TGTGCCAGCAGTTTTAATGTCGGGGTCCAAGAGACCCAGTACTTC
-	TRBV10-3	-	TRBJ1-5	CATTGSVNQPQHF	TGTGCCACCACAGGGTCGGTTAATCAGCCCCAGCATTTT
TRBD2	TRBV11-1	few	TRBJ2-7	CASSLGWTSGTKPSYEQYF	TGTGCCAGCAGCTTAGGGTGGACTAGCGGGACCAAACCCTCCTACGAGCAGTACTTC
-	TRBV5-5	-	TRBJ1-5	CASSWGGEGNQPQHF	TGTGCCAGCAGCTGGGGGGGGGAAGGCAATCAGCCCCAGCATTTT
TRBD2	TRBV10-3	few	TRBJ2-1	CAISAGASGSRIF	TGTGCCATCTCGGCGGGGGCTAGCGGGAGTAGGATCTTC
-	TRBV14	once	TRBJ2-7	CASSDQPQDYEQYF	TGTGCCAGCAGCGATCAGCCCCAGGACTACGAGCAGTACTTC
TRBD2	TRBV6-4	-	TRBJ2-3	CASNTRAGWADTQYF	TGTGCCAGCAATACCCGAGCGGGATGGGCAGATACGCAGTATTTT
TRBD1	TRBV7-9	few	TRBJ1-1	CASSLQTGQGMVAFF	TGTGCCAGCAGCTTACAAACCGGACAGGGAATGGTGGCTTTCTTT
-	TRBV20-1	many	TRBJ2-3	CSALRGAGTDTQYF	TGCAGTGCTTTACGGGGGGCGGGCACAGATACGCAGTATTTT
-	TRBV3-1	-	TRBJ2-1	CASSPDIRVYNEQFF	TGTGCCAGCAGCCCTGACATTCGGGTTTACAATGAGCAGTTCTTC
-	TRBV14	few	TRBJ1-1	CASSHLQLVNTEAFF	TGTGCCAGCAGCCACTTACAGCTTGTGAACACTGAAGCTTTCTTT